This T cell receptor (beta chain) emerged from a study of T cell responses to AZD1222 COVID-19 vaccine. This CDR3 has 15 residues. The ends lost 4 bases at V and 8 bases at J; junction bases unmatched: 6. Germline values: CDR1 LNHDA, CDR2 SQIVND (reference sequence). Sequencing used immunoSEQ multiplex PCR; TCRdb keeps in-frame clones, though not all of them. The sample gives 110,000 to 150,000 clones, more than 90% of which show up once; over 1.5% is in the top ten. The genes are TRBV19 and TRBJ2-1, with 12 bases lining up with TRBD2. The sequence was collected from an adult in good health. Here the sequenced sample was peripheral blood, taken on day 0 of AZD1222 vaccination. Here the CDR3 reads CASSTTSGRRYEQFF. CDR3 nucleotide sequence: TGTGCCAGTAGTACCACTAGCGGGAGGAGATATGAGCAGTTCTTC.